This T cell receptor beta chain was captured in a study of shared clonotypes between healthy human individuals. For the study at large: The donor pool was made up of a couple of women and three men aged 18 to 49. Points from the study as a whole: Large sequencing depth failed to make sorted-subset sequencing complete, rarefaction showed.

Trimming left V 3 bases short and J 1 base short, with 7 bases between. The CDR3 loop spans 14 amino acids. Germline-derived CDR1 and CDR2 are MNHEY and SMNVEV (reference sequence). Method: immunoSEQ multiplex PCR; TCRdb's copy keeps in-frame clones and lacks some. The data hold about 1.9 million clones, with 93% observed a single time. CD8 cells regarded as naive lacked CD45RO, were positively chosen for CCR7, and omitted terminally differentiated effector memory CD45RA+ cells. In the case of this clone: Its target is unknown.

The genes are TRBV27 and TRBJ2-1; D ambiguous. What was sequenced was naive CD8+ T cells from PBMCs. This TCR derives from a man between 18 and 35 years old in good health. Some clones in this sample may be carry-over from other donors' samples. The CDR3 DNA reads as TGTGCCAGCAGTTTGGCGTGGTCCTACAATGAGCAGTTCTTC. As protein: CASSLAWSYNEQFF.